The TCR beta chain under discussion was sequenced for a study of response to subunit inactivated influenza vaccine. Overall study results and limits: Few additional T cells are recruited per seasonal influenza vaccination, authors suggested.

V lost 7 bases and J 1 base, leaving 10 bases between the germline ends. CDR1 is MNHEY, CDR2 SVGEGT, per germline. The CDR3 is 14 amino acids. A word on this clonotype: Antigen: not known.

A single record per CDR3 protein comes from TCRdb applying MiXCR to the RT-PCR reads. The sample includes 700,000 to 900,000 distinct CDR3 sequences, over 20% of them seen just once. This chain joins TRBV6-2 or TRBV6-3 and TRBJ2-2; D call uncertain. This clonotype originated in a man aged 50 to 59 who received an inactivated influenza vaccine. The specimen comprised PBMCs from blood, sampled roughly 5 days after vaccination. The CDR3 coding sequence is TGTGCCAGCACCCTTAATTTGAACACCGGGGAGCTGTTTTTT. Its protein is CASTLNLNTGELFF.